A selection of T cell receptor beta chains follows, all from one sample in a study of OX40 agonist ivuxolimab in advanced cancers. Repertoires were generated with immunoSEQ multiplex PCR, while TCRdb's copy carries only in-frame clones and drops some. The sample includes around 71,000 clones, 60% to 80% of them seen just once. This specimen consisted of CD4+ or CD8+ T cells sorted from blood, obtained in a trial of the OX40 agonist ivuxolimab. The receptor set was obtained from an adult with an advanced solid tumor such as melanoma, head and neck, liver or kidney cancer. CDR3s include the opening cysteine and the closing phenylalanine or tryptophan. A D gene is named only where the DNA matches it firmly. Size tells how often a clone was seen (once, few, many) or the class of an expanded clone, and some rows leave it out.

V,J,D,size,DNA,CDR3
TRBV4-1,TRBJ2-6,.,.,TGCGCCAGCAGCCAAGACCCCGGGCAGGGTGGAACTTTC,CASSQDPGQGGTF
TRBV7-2,TRBJ1-5,TRBD1,.,TGTGCCAGCAGCGAGGGACAGGGGAAAGGTCAGCCCCAGCATTTT,CASSEGQGKGQPQHF
TRBV2,TRBJ1-3,TRBD1,once,TGTGCCAGCGATACCCCGGGACAGGGAAGAAACACCATATATTTT,CASDTPGQGRNTIYF
TRBV18,TRBJ2-1,.,.,TGTGCCAGCTCACGACGGGGGGCGGGGAATGAGCAGTTCTTC,CASSRRGAGNEQFF
TRBV9,TRBJ1-2,TRBD1,once,TGTGCCAGCAGCGTCTCCGGGACAGGGGGCGGCTATGGCTACACCTTC,CASSVSGTGGGYGYTF
TRBV4-1,TRBJ1-4,.,.,TGCGCCAGCAGCCAAGATTATGAAAAACTGTTTTTT,CASSQDYEKLFF
TRBV29-1,TRBJ1-1,TRBD1,.,TGCAGCGTTAAATTGGGACAGGGGAACACTGAAGCTTTCTTT,CSVKLGQGNTEAFF
TRBV5-1,TRBJ2-1,TRBD2,.,TGCGCCAGCAGCTTGGCCGGGCTAGCGGGGGGATCCGCGTTGAATGAGCAGTTCTTC,CASSLAGLAGGSALNEQFF
TRBV6-1,TRBJ2-3,.,.,TGTGCCAGCAGTACTCTGGGCCTGGGCACAGATACGCAGTATTTT,CASSTLGLGTDTQYF
TRBV29-1,TRBJ2-2,.,once,TGCAGCGTTGCTCTCGGGGTCGACACCGGGGAGCTGTTTTTT,CSVALGVDTGELFF
TRBV9,TRBJ1-5,.,.,TGTGCCAGCAGCGTCGGGGGGGGCAATCAGCCCCAGCATTTT,CASSVGGGNQPQHF
TRBV30,TRBJ1-1,TRBD1,.,TGTGCCTGGAGTCGGCCAGGGGGTCCCACTGAAGCTTTCTTT,CAWSRPGGPTEAFF
TRBV7-9,TRBJ2-7,TRBD1,.,TGTGCCAGCAGCCCCGGACAGGGTACTACCTACGAGCAGTACTTC,CASSPGQGTTYEQYF
TRBV28,TRBJ2-5,TRBD1,.,TGTGCCGGACAGGGGTCAACAGAGACCCAGTACTTC,CAGQGSTETQYF
TRBV18,TRBJ2-7,.,.,TGTGCCAGCTCACCAGCCAACTCCTACGAGCAGTACTTC,CASSPANSYEQYF
TRBV7-2,TRBJ1-3,.,once,TGTGCCAGCAGCTTAAAGGAATTCTCTGGAAACACCATATATTTT,CASSLKEFSGNTIYF
TRBV7-8,TRBJ1-5,.,.,TGTGCCAGCAGCACCCCGGGGGAGGGTCGCAATCAGCCCCAGCATTTT,CASSTPGEGRNQPQHF
TRBV20-1,TRBJ1-4,.,.,TGCAGTGCTAAGGACGAAAAACTGTTTTTT,CSAKDEKLFF
TRBV2,TRBJ1-5,.,many,TGTGCCAGCAGCCTCGACAGTAATCAGCCCCAGCATTTT,CASSLDSNQPQHF
TRBV10-3,TRBJ1-5,TRBD1,.,TGTGCCATCAGCCCCTCGACAGGGGATCAGCCCCAGCATTTT,CAISPSTGDQPQHF
TRBV7-2,TRBJ1-5,.,.,TGTGCCAGCAGCTTAAGTTTCTCCCCAAGGCGAGATCAGCCCCAGCATTTT,CASSLSFSPRRDQPQHF
TRBV10-2,TRBJ1-5,TRBD1,.,TGCGCCAGCAGTACAGGGGGTCGCAATCAGCCCCAGCATTTT,CASSTGGRNQPQHF
TRBV14,TRBJ2-2,TRBD2,.,TGTGCCAGCAGCCCGTACGGGGGGGCGACCGGGGAGCTGTTTTTT,CASSPYGGATGELFF
TRBV19,TRBJ2-4,.,.,TGTGCCAGCAGAAATCTTTTAGCCAAAAACATTCAGTACTTC,CASRNLLAKNIQYF
TRBV28,TRBJ2-1,TRBD2,.,TGTGCCAGCAGTTCCGGACTAGACCGACAGTTCTTC,CASSSGLDRQFF
TRBV6-1,TRBJ1-3,TRBD1,.,TGTGCCAGCAGTGAAGTGGGACAGGCATCGGACACCATATATTTT,CASSEVGQASDTIYF
TRBV5-1,TRBJ2-7,TRBD2,.,TGCGCCAGCAGCTTGGAGTGGGAGGGAAGCGAGCAGTACTTC,CASSLEWEGSEQYF
TRBV6-1,TRBJ2-7,TRBD1,.,TGTGCCAGCAGTGTCGACAGGGTCTCCTACGAGCAGTACTTC,CASSVDRVSYEQYF
TRBV27,TRBJ1-3,TRBD1,few,TGTGCCAGCAGCCCCGGGACAGGGGTGAGAAACACCATATATTTT,CASSPGTGVRNTIYF
TRBV20-1,TRBJ1-2,.,.,TGCAGTGCGCGCTATGGCTACACCTTC,CSARYGYTF
TRBV7-2,TRBJ2-7,TRBD2,.,TGTGCCAGCAGCCGGATAGCGGGAGAATACGAGCAGTACTTC,CASSRIAGEYEQYF
TRBV7-8,TRBJ1-1,.,.,TGTGCCAGCAGCCGAGGGCTTGGGGGGACTGAAGCTTTCTTT,CASSRGLGGTEAFF
TRBV9,TRBJ1-2,.,.,TGTGCCAGCAGCCCCCTTAATCAGGCTTTAGGCTACACCTTC,CASSPLNQALGYTF
TRBV5-1,TRBJ1-1,.,many,TGCGCCAGCAGCTTGGCCGGAGGGGAACGGGCTTTCTTT,CASSLAGGERAFF
TRBV7-2,TRBJ1-6,.,.,TGTGCCAGCAGCTTAGGGATCCTCTCCTATAATTCACCCCTCCACTTT,CASSLGILSYNSPLHF
TRBV5-1,TRBJ2-3,.,.,TGCGCCAGCAGCTTGGAACGCCCTAGCACAGATACGCAGTATTTT,CASSLERPSTDTQYF
TRBV5-4,TRBJ2-4,TRBD2,.,TGTGCCAGCAGCCCCATCGGGGGGGCCAAAAACATTCAGTACTTC,CASSPIGGAKNIQYF
TRBV27,TRBJ1-4,.,.,TGTGCCAGCAGTTTTTCCTCGGGACGTAGCGAAAAACTGTTTTTT,CASSFSSGRSEKLFF
TRBV18,TRBJ1-4,.,few,TGTGCCAGCTCGGTAGGAACTAATGAAAAACTGTTTTTT,CASSVGTNEKLFF
TRBV7-9,TRBJ2-3,.,.,TGTGCCAGCAGCCCAAGTGTAGGTGGCACAGATACGCAGTATTTT,CASSPSVGGTDTQYF
TRBV5-1,TRBJ2-2,TRBD2,.,TGCGCCAGCTTCATGCGGCCTAGCGGGACCACCGGGGAGCTGTTTTTT,CASFMRPSGTTGELFF
TRBV5-1,TRBJ2-1,TRBD1,.,TGCGCCAGCAGCTTGTACCAGGGGGCTGGCAATGAGCAGTTCTTC,CASSLYQGAGNEQFF
TRBV10-1,TRBJ2-1,TRBD1,once,TGCGCCAGCAGAGCCACGGGACAGGCTGAGCAGTTCTTC,CASRATGQAEQFF
TRBV6-8,TRBJ2-6,.,.,TGTGCCAGCCCTACCGGGGACAACTCTGGGGCCAACGTCCTGACTTTC,CASPTGDNSGANVLTF
TRBV5-6,TRBJ1-3,.,.,TGTGCCAGTCTATCGGGCGGGGATCCTACTGGAAACACCATATATTTT,CASLSGGDPTGNTIYF
TRBV7-3,TRBJ2-3,.,.,TGTGCCAGCAGCCTCGGGCGAACGAACACAGATACGCAGTATTTT,CASSLGRTNTDTQYF
TRBV2,TRBJ2-5,TRBD2,.,TGTGCCAGCAGTTCGTCTGGACTAGCGGGTTTGGAGACCCAGTACTTC,CASSSSGLAGLETQYF
TRBV5-1,TRBJ2-1,TRBD2,.,TGCGCCAGCAGCGCCACCCTAACTAGCGGGAGTGGCAATGAGCAGTTCTTC,CASSATLTSGSGNEQFF
TRBV19,TRBJ2-7,.,.,TGTGCCAGTAGTATCCGGGACCCCTCCTACGAGCAGTACTTC,CASSIRDPSYEQYF